One sample yielded the 8 T cell receptor beta chains listed below, sequenced in a study of cytomegalovirus exposure and HLA in healthy donors (TCRdb year 2017). The library was produced with the immunoSEQ multiplex PCR assay. For the multiplex PCR, a mixture combining 60 forward primers for TCR Vbeta segments and 13 reverse primers for TCR Jbeta segments was used. TCRdb holds this immuneACCESS table with in-frame rearrangements only. Some clones are missing; in checked studies, unresolved V genes explain under half, and the rest has no known cause. The sample table holds 160,000 or so clones, of which around 80% were seen once. The ten largest clones take up over 1.1% of the sample. Sequenced material: PBMCs. The receptor source for this set is a male donor in good health and CMV-seronegative.

This clone showed up just once. J is TRBJ2-1 and V is TRBV28; 9 bases are shared with TRBD1. The CDR3 length is 15 residues. V dropped 5 bases and J dropped 7; count of bases not matched to a gene: 9. Germline CDR1 and CDR2: MDHEN and SYDVKM. This chain's CDR3 is CASSTSGTGLNEQFF. The DNA for the CDR3 is TGTGCCAGCAGTACCTCCGGGACAGGGTTAAATGAGCAGTTCTTC.

This clone turned up a few times. This chain uses TRBV28 with TRBJ1-1; tentative D call: TRBD1 (5 bases). Trimming took 6 bases from V and 6 from J, leaving 23 bases between them. The germline gives CDR1 MDHEN, CDR2 SYDVKM. This CDR3 spans 16 amino acids. Here the CDR3 DNA reads TGTGCCAGCAGCGACTCGTGGGGGGAAAGGGCCCCTGAAGCTTTCTTT. Protein sequence: CASSDSWGERAPEAFF.

The CDR3: CASSQLSTGTDGYTF. CDR3 nucleotide sequence: TGTGCCAGCAGCCAATTATCGACAGGGACCGATGGCTACACCTTC. The V and J genes are TRBV11-2 and TRBJ1-2, with 7 bases fitting TRBD1. The CDR3 is 15 amino acids. Per the germline V gene, CDR1 is SGHAT and CDR2 is FQNNGV. Trimming cost V 5 bases and J 6 bases; bases outside gene matches: 12.

The chain employs TRBV11-2 and TRBJ2-7, with 11 positions matching TRBD2. The CDR3 is 16 residues long. Germline-derived CDR1 and CDR2 are SGHAT and FQNNGV. V shed 6 bases, J shed 0 bases, and the junction held 7 bases outside the gene matches. The CDR3 sequence is CASSLTSGGFSYEQYF. Written as DNA, the CDR3 is TGTGCCAGCAGTCTAACTAGCGGGGGTTTCTCCTACGAGCAGTACTTC.

This clone has a single count. The chain recombines TRBV7-6 with TRBJ1-6; tentatively, D is TRBD1 (6 bases). V was clipped by 0 bases and J by 1 base, with 19 bases between them. CDR1 is SGHVS and CDR2 is FNYEAQ in the germline V gene. This CDR3 is built from 20 residues. CDR3 DNA sequence: TGTGCCAGCAGCTTAGCGAGGACAGCCAGCTTAGAATCCTATAATTCACCCCTCCACTTT. Translated: CASSLARTASLESYNSPLHF.

The V call is TRBV6-5, the J call TRBJ2-3, with TRBD2 as a possible D gene (5 bases). V dropped 6 bases and J dropped 2 bases, with 9 bases sitting between them. CDR1 and CDR2 from the germline V gene are MNHEY and SVGAGI. This CDR3 comprises 13 residues. CDR3 amino acids: CASRRTVTDTQYF. Written as DNA, the CDR3 is TGTGCCAGCAGGAGGACTGTCACAGATACGCAGTATTTT.

This clone was seen just once. The chain employs TRBV5-1 and TRBJ2-7, with a possible D match to TRBD2 (6 bases). This CDR3 comprises 12 residues. The germline V gene encodes CDR1 SGHRS and CDR2 YFSETQ. With 4 bases removed from V and 2 bases from J, the gap between germline ends came to 7 bases. CDR3 coding DNA: TGCGCCAGCAGCCGGGAGACCTACGAGCAGTACTTC. Translating it yields CASSRETYEQYF.

The chain joins TRBV7-3 to TRBJ2-5, with 8 bases fitting TRBD2. The CDR3 loop spans 16 amino acids. The ends lost 2 bases at V and 5 bases at J; junction bases unmatched: 10. Germline assignment: CDR1 SGHTA and CDR2 FQGTGA. CDR3 sequence (DNA): TGTGCCAGCAGCTTAGGGGGCGGGGGGAAGCGCGAGACCCAGTACTTC. Protein: CASSLGGGGKRETQYF.